This T cell receptor beta chain was captured by sequencing in a study of T-cell reconstitution after alpha-beta-depleted transplantation in children. Construction of the TCRbeta library involved unique molecular identifiers. A single record per CDR3 protein comes from TCRdb applying MiXCR to the PCR reads. The repertoire consists of fewer than 700,000 distinct CDR3 sequences, with 13% occurring once and the leading ten covering 2% to 2.5%. CDR1 and CDR2 from the germline V gene are MNHEY and SVGEGT. The CDR3 length is 15 residues. V lost 2 bases, J lost 0 bases, and 8 bases lay in between. The sample in question was PBMCs, mostly from graft donor cells, obtained 360 days after TCRalphabeta/CD19-depleted stem cell transplant. The chain carries TRBV6-2 or TRBV6-3 and TRBJ2-1; D gene unclear. The clonotype originates from a male patient younger than 18 who had a stem cell transplant for acute myeloid leukemia, so the T cells may come from the graft donor. For the CDR3, the DNA is TGTGCCAGCAGTTACCCGTTCTTCTCCTACAATGAGCAGTTCTTC. This encodes CASSYPFFSYNEQFF.